The 30 T cell receptor beta chains listed next were all sequenced from one sample in a study of blood T cell repertoires in COVID-19. Repertoires were generated with immunoSEQ multiplex PCR, while TCRdb's copy carries only in-frame clones and drops some. Of under 400,000 clones in the sample, approximately 89% were seen once. Input material: peripheral blood. The receptors shown here come from a woman in her twenties or thirties with COVID-19, enrolled during active disease.

This rearrangement joins TRBV5-8 to TRBJ2-1; a possible D gene is TRBD2 (5 bases). CDR1 and CDR2 (germline): SGHTS, YDEGEE. Trimming cost V 6 bases and J 5 bases, with 12 bases left between them. The length of the CDR3 is 13 residues. CDR3 protein: CASNQLRDNEQFF. CDR3 in DNA: TGTGCCAGCAACCAGTTGCGGGACAATGAGCAGTTCTTC.

V is TRBV5-1 and J is TRBJ2-3, with TRBD2 identical over 8 bases. After removal of 4 bases from V and 1 base from J, the junction contained 11 bases not matched to a gene. Germline assignment: CDR1 SGHRS and CDR2 YFSETQ. The CDR3 contains 17 residues. CDR3 sequence: CASSATRTSSRTDTQYF. The DNA for the CDR3 is TGCGCCAGCAGCGCCACCCGGACTAGCAGCCGCACAGATACGCAGTATTTT.

CDR3 in amino acids: CASSQQGAGNSPLHF. CDR3 DNA sequence: TGTGCCAGCAGCCAGCAGGGGGCGGGTAATTCACCCCTCCACTTT. The chain employs TRBV14 and TRBJ1-6, with 8 bases identical to TRBD1. The germline gives CDR1 SGHDN, CDR2 FVKESK. J lost 6 bases, V lost 3 bases, and 4 bases had no gene match. This CDR3 is built from 15 residues. Complete variable domain (other parts from reference TRBV14 and TRBJ1-6): EAGVTQFPSHSVIEKGQTVTLRCDPISGHDNLYWYRRVMGKEIKFLLHFVKESKQDESGMPNNRFLAERTGGTYSTLKVQPAELEDSGVYFCASSQQGAGNSPLHFGNGTRLTVT.

V usage is TRBV7-9 and J usage is TRBJ2-1; 10 bases fit TRBD1. J was trimmed by 4 bases and V by 5 bases; bases with no gene match: 5. This CDR3 is 15 amino acids long. Looked up from germline, CDR1 is SEHNR and CDR2 is FQNEAQ (reference sequence). This chain's CDR3 is CASSDRDRGYNEQFF. CDR3 sequence (DNA): TGTGCCAGCAGCGACCGGGACAGGGGATACAATGAGCAGTTCTTC.

J is TRBJ2-2 and V is TRBV29-1; perhaps TRBD2 as D (6 bases). Per germline, CDR1 SQVTM and CDR2 ANQGSEA. This CDR3 is built from 13 residues. Deletions cut 5 bases from V and 6 bases from J, with 13 bases between. The CDR3 spells CSVRIREAGELFF. DNA of the CDR3: TGCAGCGTTCGGATCAGGGAGGCCGGGGAGCTGTTTTTT.

The J gene is TRBJ1-6, the V gene TRBV19; D might be TRBD1 (6 bases). The germline V gene encodes CDR1 LNHDA and CDR2 SQIVND (reference sequence). Trimming cost V 5 bases and J 8 bases, with 10 bases left between them. The CDR3 is 13 amino acids. CDR3 DNA sequence: TGTGCCAGTAGTCACAGGGAGTATTCACCCCTCCACTTT. Its protein is CASSHREYSPLHF.

This chain joins TRBV14 and TRBJ2-5; TRBD2 matches at 8 bases. Per germline, CDR1 SGHDN and CDR2 FVKESK. There are 19 residues in the CDR3. The V segment lost 0 bases and the J segment 0 bases; nucleotides outside the gene matches: 12. DNA of the CDR3: TGTGCCAGCAGCCAAGATCGCGGGGGGACTTCCCGGTACCAAGAGACCCAGTACTTC. It translates to CASSQDRGGTSRYQETQYF.

This clone has more than one count but fewer than ten. V is TRBV24-1 and J is TRBJ1-5; 9 bases are a match to TRBD1. The ends lost 5 bases at V and 7 bases at J; junction bases unmatched: 11. Looked up from germline, CDR1 is KGHDR and CDR2 is SFDVKD. This CDR3 has 16 residues. CDR3 loop: CATSAGGTGSYQPQHF. The CDR3 DNA reads as TGTGCCACCAGTGCGGGGGGGACAGGGTCTTACCAGCCCCAGCATTTT.

The genes are TRBV7-6 and TRBJ1-1, with TRBD1 matching over 9 bases. CDR1 is SGHVS, CDR2 FNYEAQ, per germline. The V gene end was trimmed by 4 bases and the J gene end by 1 base; junction bases not matched to a gene: 7. This CDR3 contains 16 residues. CDR3 amino acids: CASSSLAGQGNTEAFF. The CDR3 DNA reads as TGTGCCAGCAGCTCCCTGGCGGGACAGGGGAACACTGAAGCTTTCTTT.

The CDR3 DNA is TGTGCCAGTAGTGGTCCGGGACAGGGGGCGGGGGAGACCCAGTACTTC. Its translation: CASSGPGQGAGETQYF. V usage is TRBV19 and J usage is TRBJ2-5; 12 bases are shared with TRBD1. The CDR3 has 16 amino acids. CDR1 and CDR2 (germline): LNHDA, SQIVND (reference sequence). The V gene end was trimmed by 5 bases and the J gene end by 5 bases; junction bases not matched to a gene: 9. The full variable domain, in which reference TRBV19 and TRBJ2-5 provide the parts outside the CDR3, is DGGITQSPKYLFRKEGQNVTLSCEQNLNHDAMYWYRQDPGQGLRLIYYSQIVNDFQKGDIAEGYSVSREKKESFPLTVTSAQKNPTAFYLCASSGPGQGAGETQYFGPGTRLLVL.

V and J are TRBV27 and TRBJ1-5, with 7 bases identical to TRBD1. Germline-derived CDR1 and CDR2 are MNHEY and SMNVEV (reference sequence). This CDR3 comprises 14 residues. Trimming removed 7 bases from V and 3 bases from J; junction bases left unmatched: 6. CDR3 coding DNA: TGTGCCAGCAAAGGGACAGACCTCAATCAGCCCCAGCATTTT. Its protein is CASKGTDLNQPQHF.

The gene calls are TRBV5-7 and TRBJ2-7, with TRBD1 matching 12 bases. TRBV5-7 has ORF status, its function being uncertain. V shed 7 bases and J 4 bases; nucleotides not matched to a gene: 6. The CDR3 totals 14 residues. CDR3 amino acids: CASFRDRGLYEQYF. CDR3 DNA sequence: TGTGCCAGCTTCCGGGACAGGGGGCTTTACGAGCAGTACTTC.

CDR3 nucleotide sequence: TGTGCCAGTAGCGGGGACAGGGGGAACACTGAAGCTTTCTTT. Encoded protein: CASSGDRGNTEAFF. The chain has TRBV19 and TRBJ1-1, with TRBD1 matching over 10 bases. The CDR3 is made up of 14 amino acids. The ends lost 6 bases at V and 1 base at J; junction bases unmatched: 2. Germline-derived CDR1 and CDR2 are LNHDA and SQIVND (reference sequence).

The CDR3 DNA is TGTGCCAGCAGTTCGGGGGTGACCAAAAACATTCAGTACTTC. Its protein is CASSSGVTKNIQYF. V is TRBV6-5 and J is TRBJ2-4, with a possible D match to TRBD2 (6 bases). CDR1 is MNHEY, CDR2 SVGAGI, per germline. The CDR3 length is 14 residues. V was pared by 4 bases and J by 2 bases, with 9 bases between.

This clone was recorded only once. The J gene is TRBJ1-4, the V gene TRBV30; possible D gene TRBD1, 6 bases. This CDR3 is 14 amino acids long. Germline V gives CDR1 GTSNPN, CDR2 SVGIG (reference sequence). Trimming pared 2 bases from V and 7 bases from J, leaving 14 bases between. The CDR3 nucleotides are TGTGCCTGGAGTCGGGACACAAAAGGTGAAAAACTGTTTTTT. Translating it yields CAWSRDTKGEKLFF.

The rearrangement links TRBV6-5 to TRBJ1-1, with D tentatively TRBD1 (5 bases). V was cut by 6 bases and J by 5 bases, with 13 bases left in between. The CDR3 totals 13 residues. The germline CDR1 and CDR2 sequences are MNHEY and SVGAGI. The CDR3 region is CASSGHVGTEAFF. The CDR3 coding sequence is TGTGCCAGCAGCGGACACGTGGGAACTGAAGCTTTCTTT.

The table lists this clone with a few counts. V usage is TRBV10-3 and J usage is TRBJ1-2, with 7 bases lining up with TRBD1. From germline, CDR1 is ENHRY and CDR2 SYGVKD. V lost 10 bases, J lost 3 bases, and 11 bases stayed unmatched. The CDR3 contains 14 residues. The CDR3 DNA reads as TGTGCCACCAGGGGCGGAGGACAGGACTATGGCTACACCTTC. Translation: CATRGGGQDYGYTF.

The V call is TRBV14, the J call TRBJ1-5; TRBD1 aligns across 7 bases. This CDR3 spans 17 amino acids. Trimming cost V 2 bases and J 1 base; bases outside gene matches: 8. Germline CDR1 SGHDN, CDR2 FVKESK. The CDR3 nucleotides are TGTGCCAGCAGCCAACACAATGACAGGGAAAGCAATCAGCCCCAGCATTTT. As protein: CASSQHNDRESNQPQHF.

The chain uses TRBV30 and TRBJ1-6; D is undetermined. The CDR3 has 12 amino acids. The germline V gene encodes CDR1 GTSNPN and CDR2 SVGIG (reference sequence). V was cut by 1 base and J by 10 bases, with 8 bases left in between. The CDR3: CAWSGALSPLHF. The DNA of the CDR3 is TGTGCCTGGAGTGGGGCCTTATCACCCCTCCACTTT.

V is TRBV30 and J is TRBJ2-5; D perhaps matches TRBD1 (6 bases). Germline-derived CDR1 and CDR2 are GTSNPN and SVGIG (reference sequence). Trimming left V 0 bases short and J 5 bases short, with 19 bases between. The CDR3 length is 16 residues. The CDR3 protein is CAWSVFGGRDAETQYF. In DNA, the CDR3 is TGTGCCTGGAGTGTATTTGGGGGCAGGGATGCCGAGACCCAGTACTTC.

This clone was seen only a few times. This sequence joins TRBV7-9 and TRBJ2-5; 12 positions match TRBD2. This CDR3 is built from 15 residues. CDR1 and CDR2 (germline): SEHNR, FQNEAQ (reference sequence). V trimming: 5 bases; J trimming: 5 bases; junction bases outside the gene matches: 6. The CDR3 region is CASSTGTSGLETQYF. Written as DNA, the CDR3 is TGTGCCAGCAGCACCGGGACTAGCGGGTTGGAGACCCAGTACTTC.

The chain combines TRBV7-2 with TRBJ1-5; D is unclear. The CDR3 has 15 residues. The V and J ends lost 8 bases and 0 bases respectively, with 14 bases between them. Per germline, CDR1 SGHTA and CDR2 FQGNSA. This CDR3 is CASSRWANSNQPQHF. CDR3 bases: TGTGCCAGCTCTCGGTGGGCAAATAGCAATCAGCCCCAGCATTTT.

The rearrangement joins TRBV19 to TRBJ1-5, with D possibly being TRBD1 (6 bases). V lost 5 bases to trimming and J lost 2 bases, with 13 bases between them. The CDR3 covers 15 residues. Germline lookup yields CDR1 LNHDA and CDR2 SQIVND (reference sequence). The CDR3 DNA reads TGTGCCAGTAGTTTACGACAGGTTGGCAATCAGCCCCAGCATTTT. This sequence encodes CASSLRQVGNQPQHF.

The chain employs TRBV2 and TRBJ1-2, with D perhaps matching TRBD1 (5 bases). Trimming removed 3 bases at V and 9 bases at J, with 17 bases between. The CDR3 extends over 14 amino acids. Per germline, CDR1 SNHLY and CDR2 FYNNEI. The CDR3 region is CASSEGYRGKSYTF. The CDR3 DNA reads as TGTGCCAGCAGTGAGGGATACCGGGGGAAAAGCTACACCTTC.

The count of this clone is one. The genes are TRBV27 and TRBJ1-2; the match to TRBD1 covers 7 bases. The germline V gene has CDR1 MNHEY and CDR2 SMNVEV (reference sequence). The CDR3 loop spans 15 amino acids. J lost 5 bases, V lost 0 bases, and 6 bases had no gene match. CDR3 amino acids: CASSLSGTVRYGYTF. The CDR3 DNA reads TGTGCCAGCAGTTTATCGGGGACAGTACGGTATGGCTACACCTTC.

The J gene is TRBJ1-2, the V gene TRBV5-6; D gene ambiguous. Germline-derived CDR1 and CDR2 are SGHDT and YYEEEE. The V and J ends lost 0 bases and 7 bases respectively, with 19 bases between them. CDR3 size: 16 residues. The CDR3 is CASSLGSVGNAAGYTF. DNA of the CDR3: TGTGCCAGCAGCTTGGGGAGTGTCGGGAATGCTGCTGGCTACACCTTC. Combining the CDR3 with reference TRBV5-6 and TRBJ1-2 gives the whole variable domain DAGVTQSPTHLIKTRGQQVTLRCSPKSGHDTVSWYQQALGQGPQFIFQYYEEEERQRGNFPDRFSGHQFPNYSSELNVNALLLGDSALYLCASSLGSVGNAAGYTFGSGTRLTVV.

The chain carries TRBV28 and TRBJ2-3; TRBD2 might be the D (5 bases). This CDR3 has 19 amino acids. V dropped 6 bases and J dropped 0 bases, with 25 bases sitting between them. CDR1 is MDHEN, CDR2 SYDVKM, per germline. The DNA of the CDR3 is TGTGCCAGCAGCCGTAACCTCCCGACTAATCGGGATAGCACAGATACGCAGTATTTT. As protein: CASSRNLPTNRDSTDTQYF.

This clone was found once. The chain combines TRBV2 with TRBJ1-2; 8 bases match TRBD1. V was pared by 7 bases and J by 4 bases, with 8 bases of the junction left unmatched. Looked up from germline, CDR1 is SNHLY and CDR2 is FYNNEI. The CDR3 is 14 residues long. CDR3 DNA sequence: TGTGCCAGCACCGAGGTCGGACAGGGCTATGGCTACACCTTC. It codes for CASTEVGQGYGYTF.

This rearrangement joins TRBV4-2 to TRBJ1-2, with D tentatively TRBD1 (6 bases). V dropped 3 bases and J dropped 2 bases, with 16 bases sitting between them. Germline values: CDR1 LGHNA, CDR2 YNFKEQ. The CDR3 runs 16 residues. CDR3 protein: CASSQENGGRNYGYTF. The CDR3 region has the DNA TGTGCCAGCAGCCAGGAAAACGGGGGGCGGAACTATGGCTACACCTTC.

A word on this clone: One end of the junction does not line up with germline, which may come from a read error. The chain is built from TRBV5-6 and TRBJ2-3, with D perhaps matching TRBD2 (5 bases). The length of the CDR3 is 13 residues. Germline CDR1 SGHDT, CDR2 YYEEEE. CDR3 protein: CTSTLRGTDTQYF. CDR3 nucleotides: TGTACCAGCACCCTGAGGGGCACAGATACGCAGTATTTT. Complete variable domain (other parts from reference TRBV5-6 and TRBJ2-3): DAGVTQSPTHLIKTRGQQVTLRCSPKSGHDTVSWYQQALGQGPQFIFQYYEEEERQRGNFPDRFSGHQFPNYSSELNVNALLLGDSALYLCTSTLRGTDTQYFGPGTRLTVL.